The 27 T cell receptor beta chains below were found in one sample sequenced in a study of blood T cells in healthy people across ages. Alongside a J-beta primer mix, a sample-barcoded 5' primer served in a second PCR lasting about 7 to 11 cycles. TCRdb reprocessed the 5' RACE reads via MiXCR and lists one record per CDR3 protein. The sample has approximately 900,000 distinct CDR3 sequences; around 29% are singletons. These data also featured in a second study, about T cells of mothers and their children.

The source material was blood. The receptors stem from a woman in her forties in good health.

This clonotype appeared many times. The V call is TRBV6-5, the J call TRBJ2-7, with D maybe TRBD1 (5 bases). Trimming removed 6 bases at V and 1 base at J, with 13 bases between. CDR1 is MNHEY and CDR2 is SVGAGI in the germline V gene. The CDR3 sequence is 14 residues long. The CDR3 here is CASRVGAGSYEQYF. The CDR3, as DNA: TGTGCCAGCAGAGTAGGGGCAGGGTCCTACGAGCAGTACTTC.

The rearrangement joins TRBV12-3 or TRBV12-4 to TRBJ2-7, with D possibly TRBD1 on 6 matching bases. V shed 2 bases and J shed 6 bases, with 14 bases lying between them. The CDR3 extends over 14 amino acids. CDR3 DNA: TGTGCCAGCAGTTTAACAGGGCCTACCTGCGAGCAGTACTTC. Translation: CASSLTGPTCEQYF.

CDR3 residues: CASSRISGGQGTQYF. CDR3 DNA: TGCGCCAGCAGCCGGATTAGCGGGGGGCAGGGCACGCAGTATTTT. V is TRBV5-1 and J is TRBJ2-3, with 10 bases fitting TRBD2. Germline trimming cut 4 bases from V and 9 bases from J; bases unmatched to any gene: 11. CDR3 length equals 15 residues. Germline V CDR1 and CDR2: SGHRS, YFSETQ. The complete variable domain, with remaining parts taken from reference TRBV5-1 and TRBJ2-3, reads KAGVTQTPRYLIKTRGQQVTLSCSPISGHRSVSWYQQTPGQGLQFLFEYFSETQRNKGNFPGRFSGRQFSNSRSEMNVSTLELGDSALYLCASSRISGGQGTQYFGPGTRLTVL.

This clonotype was observed a few times. J is TRBJ2-1 and V is TRBV7-2, with 14 bases fitting TRBD2. With 5 bases clipped from V and 7 bases from J, the junction kept 7 bases outside the gene matches. The CDR3 extends over 16 amino acids. The germline V gene encodes CDR1 SGHTA and CDR2 FQGNSA. In DNA, the CDR3 is TGTGCCAGCAGCCAACGACTAGCGGGGGGGCGAAATGAGCAGTTCTTC. This translates into CASSQRLAGGRNEQFF.

This rearrangement joins TRBV7-9 to TRBJ2-1, with D uncertain. V lost 7 bases and J lost 4, with 17 bases in between. The CDR3 contains 15 residues. Germline values: CDR1 SEHNR, CDR2 FQNEAQ (reference sequence). The chain's CDR3 is CASIEHGNLYNEQFF. The CDR3 nucleotides are TGTGCCAGCATAGAGCACGGAAACCTATACAATGAGCAGTTCTTC.

As regards this clonotype: A much larger clone lies one base from this, so it may be a read error. In this CDR3 the conserved last residue, phenylalanine or tryptophan, is missing, so a read error is likely. The J gene is TRBJ2-3, the V gene TRBV19; possible D gene TRBD1, 5 bases. V was trimmed by 3 bases and J by 1 base, leaving 11 bases between them. CDR1 LNHDA and CDR2 SQIVND come from the germline V gene (reference sequence). There are 15 residues in the CDR3. The CDR3 reads CASSITDTRTDTQYL. Here the CDR3 DNA reads TGTGCCAGTAGTATCACGGACACCCGCACAGATACGCAGTATCTT.

This clonotype was counted between two and nine times. J is TRBJ1-1 and V is TRBV7-9; D uncertain. The CDR3 is 14 residues long. The V end was cut by 1 base, the J end by 4 bases, with 10 bases between. Germline values: CDR1 SEHNR, CDR2 FQNEAQ (reference sequence). CDR3 sequence (DNA): TGTGCCAGCAGCTTAGATTGGGTTAGCACTGAAGCTTTCTTT. Translated, it gives CASSLDWVSTEAFF.

The table lists this clonotype with a few counts. The DNA for the CDR3 is TGTGCCAGCTCACCACCCGGACTGACGTCTAACTATGGCTACACCTTC. Translating gives CASSPPGLTSNYGYTF. The rearrangement links TRBV18 to TRBJ1-2; D is undetermined. This CDR3 is 16 amino acids long. V was cut by 0 bases and J by 0 bases, with 11 bases left in between. Germline assignment: CDR1 KGHSH and CDR2 LQKENI.

This clonotype showed up many times. The chain links TRBV25-1 to TRBJ2-7; D is unclear. V gave up 3 bases and J gave up 1 base, with 7 bases separating them. Germline CDR1 and CDR2: MGHDK and SYGVNS. The CDR3 is made up of 13 amino acids. The CDR3, as DNA: TGTGCCAGCAGTGATTTGAGATCCTACGAGCAGTACTTC. It specifies CASSDLRSYEQYF.

This clonotype was picked up many times. This chain connects TRBV6-5 to TRBJ2-7; the D gene is possibly TRBD2 (7 bases). Trimming left V 5 bases short and J 3 bases short, with 14 bases between. Germline CDR1 is MNHEY and CDR2 is SVGAGI. The length of the CDR3 is 14 residues. CDR3 region: CASSEGGRFYEQYF. CDR3 bases: TGTGCCAGCAGTGAGGGGGGGCGTTTCTACGAGCAGTACTTC.

This clonotype was observed a handful of times. The chain combines TRBV7-3 with TRBJ2-1, with D possibly matching TRBD2 (6 bases). The CDR3 totals 14 residues. Germline V gene lookup returns CDR1 SGHTA and CDR2 FQGTGA. V lost 0 bases and J lost 5, with 8 bases in between. The CDR3 sequence: CASSLTSGHNEQFF. DNA for the CDR3: TGTGCCAGCAGCTTAACTAGCGGCCACAATGAGCAGTTCTTC.

With respect to this clonotype: Compared with germline, one end of the junction differs, possibly owing to a read error. V and J are TRBV12-3 or TRBV12-4 and TRBJ1-5; D is possibly TRBD1 (6 bases). CDR3 size: 14 residues. The CDR3 spells CAGSRTAINQPQHF. The CDR3 DNA reads as TGTGCCGGCAGCCGGACAGCAATCAATCAGCCCCAGCATTTT.

V usage is TRBV7-4 and J usage is TRBJ2-3, with 9 bases identical to TRBD2. V trimming: 5 bases; J trimming: 4 bases; junction bases outside the gene matches: 10. This CDR3 comprises 16 residues. Per the germline V gene, CDR1 is SGHVT and CDR2 is SQSDAQ. The CDR3 loop is CASSPSGAGRPDTQYF. CDR3 coding DNA: TGTGCCAGCAGCCCTAGCGGGGCAGGGAGGCCAGATACGCAGTATTTT.

This clonotype was observed a single time. This may come from a read error, since a much larger clone is one base off. The chain employs TRBV20-1 and TRBJ2-4, with a tentative D call TRBD2 (6 bases). Trimming pared 4 bases from V and 13 bases from J, leaving 20 bases between. Germline lookup yields CDR1 DFQATT and CDR2 SNEGSKA (reference sequence). The CDR3 is 13 residues long. The CDR3 here is CSANGRTNNEQYF. The CDR3 nucleotides read TGCAGTGCTAACGGACGGACTAACAATGAGCAGTACTTC.

This clonotype has only a few counts. The rearrangement uses TRBV12-3 or TRBV12-4 and TRBJ1-2, with D unclear. V lost 11 bases and J lost 6, with 10 bases in between. The CDR3 extends over 10 amino acids. Here the CDR3 reads CAGGFNGYTF. DNA for the CDR3: TGTGCCGGCGGCTTCAATGGCTACACCTTC.

This clonotype was counted many times. CDR3 nucleotides: TGTGCCATCAGTGACCCGGGACAGGGCGGGTCCTACGAGCAGTACTTC. Protein: CAISDPGQGGSYEQYF. The chain links TRBV10-3 to TRBJ2-7, with 9 bases identical to TRBD1. The V gene's germline CDR1 is ENHRY and CDR2 SYGVKD. J lost 1 base, V lost 3 bases, and 7 bases had no gene match. The CDR3 contains 16 residues.

The rearrangement links TRBV7-2 to TRBJ1-2, with D perhaps TRBD1 (5 bases). Trimming removed 5 bases from V and 0 bases from J, with 13 bases in between. Germline CDR1 and CDR2: SGHTA and FQGNSA. The CDR3 loop spans 15 amino acids. This chain's CDR3 is CASSAWGGANYGYTF. CDR3 in DNA: TGTGCCAGCAGCGCATGGGGGGGAGCTAACTATGGCTACACCTTC.

The rearrangement links TRBV20-1 to TRBJ2-1; TRBD2 agrees at 10 bases. This CDR3 comprises 15 residues. The trim removed 4 bases at V and 4 bases at J, leaving 7 bases unmatched. Germline V lookup: CDR1 DFQATT, CDR2 SNEGSKA (reference sequence). CDR3 protein: CSAKTSGLGYNEQFF. The CDR3 DNA is TGCAGTGCTAAGACTAGCGGGTTGGGGTACAATGAGCAGTTCTTC.

This clonotype was recorded at least ten times. The chain combines TRBV5-1 with TRBJ2-1, with D hard to call. This CDR3 has 14 residues. The V gene lost 0 bases and the J gene lost 5 bases, with 9 bases spanning the gap. Germline loops: CDR1 SGHRS, CDR2 YFSETQ. The CDR3 loop reads CASSLARSNNEQFF. The CDR3 DNA is TGCGCCAGCAGCTTGGCCAGGAGTAACAATGAGCAGTTCTTC.

This clonotype has ten or more counts. The chain links TRBV29-1 to TRBJ2-4; D unclear. This CDR3 spans 13 amino acids. The ends were cut back, 4 bases at V and 3 bases at J, with 10 bases in the middle. Germline assignment: CDR1 SQVTM and CDR2 ANQGSEA. The CDR3 DNA is TGCAGCGTTGTACCAGAAGACAAAAACATTCAGTACTTC. As protein: CSVVPEDKNIQYF.

The V and J genes are TRBV6-6 and TRBJ1-1, with D perhaps TRBD1 (6 bases). CDR1 is MNHNY, CDR2 SVGAGI, per germline (reference sequence). The CDR3 runs 14 residues. V lost 7 bases and J 5 bases, leaving 17 bases between the germline ends. This chain's CDR3 is CASIKTGLRTEAFF. CDR3 coding DNA: TGTGCCAGCATAAAAACAGGGTTACGGACTGAAGCTTTCTTT.

This clonotype was counted a single time. The chain couples TRBV28 to TRBJ2-5; D is possibly TRBD2 (5 bases). Trimming pared 6 bases from V and 2 bases from J, leaving 13 bases between. This CDR3 spans 14 amino acids. Germline CDR1 and CDR2: MDHEN and SYDVKM. The CDR3 region is CASRLTRAQETQYF. The CDR3 nucleotides are TGTGCCAGCAGGCTTACTAGGGCTCAAGAGACCCAGTACTTC.

V is TRBV6-6 and J is TRBJ1-5; D may be TRBD1 (6 bases). Germline-derived CDR1 and CDR2 are MNHNY and SVGAGI (reference sequence). The CDR3 sequence is 15 residues long. Trimming left V 7 bases short and J 1 base short, with 14 bases between. CDR3 loop: CASKRRTESNQPQHF. CDR3 coding DNA: TGTGCCAGCAAACGGAGGACAGAAAGCAATCAGCCCCAGCATTTT.

Concerning this clonotype: One end of the junction is discordant with germline, which a read error may explain. The genes are TRBV7-2 and TRBJ2-5; 7 nucleotides match TRBD1. The DNA end is more similar to TRBJ2-7, so the J call may be wrong. CDR1 SGHTA and CDR2 FQGNSA come from the germline V gene. This CDR3 has 13 residues. Here the CDR3 reads CASNLSGTDEQYF. The CDR3 DNA is TGTGCCAGCAACTTATCGGGGACAGACGAGCAGTACTTC.

This clonotype showed up just a few times. The chain recombines TRBV9 with TRBJ1-1; D is perhaps TRBD1 (5 bases). Per germline, CDR1 SGDLS and CDR2 YYNGEE. This CDR3 comprises 14 residues. Trimming took off 4 bases at V and 5 bases at J, with 15 bases between the two ends. The CDR3 nucleotides read TGTGCCAGCAGCTATCAGGGTGGGGGGACTGAAGCTTTCTTT. Protein product: CASSYQGGGTEAFF.

The V call is TRBV7-9, the J call TRBJ1-1; possible D gene TRBD1, 5 bases. CDR1 and CDR2 (germline): SEHNR, FQNEAQ (reference sequence). The CDR3 is 12 amino acids. V lost 5 bases and J 4 bases, leaving 8 bases between the germline ends. The CDR3 here is CASSLDTTEAFF. CDR3 in DNA: TGTGCCAGCAGCCTGGACACCACTGAAGCTTTCTTT.

V and J are TRBV5-1 and TRBJ2-1; 9 bases line up with TRBD2. Germline CDR1 SGHRS, CDR2 YFSETQ. Trimming removed 4 bases from V and 7 bases from J; junction bases left unmatched: 12. The CDR3 sequence is 16 residues long. The CDR3: CASSVQGVAGENEQFF. CDR3 coding DNA: TGCGCCAGCAGCGTACAGGGCGTAGCGGGAGAGAATGAGCAGTTCTTC. The full variable domain, in which reference TRBV5-1 and TRBJ2-1 provide the parts outside the CDR3, is KAGVTQTPRYLIKTRGQQVTLSCSPISGHRSVSWYQQTPGQGLQFLFEYFSETQRNKGNFPGRFSGRQFSNSRSEMNVSTLELGDSALYLCASSVQGVAGENEQFFGPGTRLTVL.